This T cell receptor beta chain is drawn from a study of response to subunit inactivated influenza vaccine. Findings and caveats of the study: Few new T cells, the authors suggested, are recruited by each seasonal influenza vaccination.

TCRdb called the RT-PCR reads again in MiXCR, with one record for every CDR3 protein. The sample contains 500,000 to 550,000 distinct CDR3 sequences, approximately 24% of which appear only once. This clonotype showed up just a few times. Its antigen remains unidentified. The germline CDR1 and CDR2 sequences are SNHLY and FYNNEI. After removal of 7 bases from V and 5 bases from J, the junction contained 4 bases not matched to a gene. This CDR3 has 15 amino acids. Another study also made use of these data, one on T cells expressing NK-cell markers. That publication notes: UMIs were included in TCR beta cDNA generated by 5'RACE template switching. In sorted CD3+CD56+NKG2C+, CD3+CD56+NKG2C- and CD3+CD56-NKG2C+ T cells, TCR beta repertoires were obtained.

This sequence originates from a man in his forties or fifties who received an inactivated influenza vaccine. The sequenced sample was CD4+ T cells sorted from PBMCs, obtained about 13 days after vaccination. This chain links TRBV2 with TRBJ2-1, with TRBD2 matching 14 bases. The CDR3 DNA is TGTGCCAGCAAGGGGACTAGCGGGAGTAACAATGAGCAGTTCTTC. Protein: CASKGTSGSNNEQFF.